The 21 T cell receptor beta chains in this list originate from one sample, sequenced in a study of vaccination effects on CD4 cells after COVID-19. The ViraFEST assay expanded antigen-specific CD4+ T cells with viral peptide pools before sequencing. Cultured cells yielded isolated CD4+ T cells after less than 11 days. According to the study, vaccine recipients showed no prior SARS-CoV-2 infection and negative nucleocapsid antibodies. For these receptors, no antigen is known. The method was immunoSEQ multiplex PCR; TCRdb's version includes in-frame clones alone and lacks a portion of them. Of around 60,000 clones detected, about 72% appear once; the ten largest clones hold about 3%. Material: CD4+ T cells from PBMCs cultured with HCoV-NL63 spike peptides, obtained before COVID-19 vaccination. These receptors all come from a human donor who received a COVID-19 vaccine.

This sequence joins TRBV6-6 and TRBJ2-7, with 11 bases matching TRBD2. Unmatched junction bases numbered 9, after V lost 5 bases and J lost 3 bases. The V gene's germline CDR1 is MNHNY and CDR2 SVGAGI (reference sequence). The CDR3 spans 16 residues. CDR3: CASSPSLAGGHYEQYV. In nucleotides, the CDR3 is TGTGCCAGCAGTCCGAGTCTAGCGGGGGGCCACTACGAGCAGTACGTC.

This chain links TRBV29-1 with TRBJ1-1; 9 nucleotides agree with TRBD1. The germline CDR1 and CDR2 sequences are SQVTM and ANQGSEA. CDR3 size: 13 residues. Losses at the gene ends were 3 bases for V and 10 bases for J; bases not matched to a gene: 9. CDR3 sequence: CSVDKTGGDGAFF. The CDR3 DNA follows: TGCAGCGTTGATAAGACAGGGGGAGATGGAGCTTTCTTT.

This sequence joins TRBV9 and TRBJ1-1; a weak D match, TRBD1 (6 bases). With 0 bases removed from V and 1 base from J, the gap between germline ends came to 13 bases. The CDR3 runs 16 residues. Germline CDR1 reads SGDLS; CDR2 reads YYNGEE. CDR3: CASSVVGGYGNTEAFF. Here the CDR3 DNA reads TGTGCCAGCAGCGTAGTGGGGGGCTACGGGAACACTGAAGCTTTCTTT.

The chain uses TRBV6-2 or TRBV6-3 and TRBJ2-2; TRBD2 aligns across 10 bases. The germline V gene encodes CDR1 MNHEY and CDR2 SVGEGT. With 6 bases clipped from V and 0 bases from J, the junction kept 1 base outside the gene matches. The CDR3 is made up of 15 amino acids. In nucleotides, the CDR3 is TGTGCCAGCAGCAGCGGGGGGGCGAACACCGGGGAGCTGTTTTTT. It is translated as CASSSGGANTGELFF.

The rearrangement uses TRBV5-6 and TRBJ1-5; the match to TRBD1 covers 7 bases. V was clipped by 4 bases and J by 2 bases; unmatched bases: 6. In germline, CDR1 is SGHDT, CDR2 YYEEEE. This CDR3 is 15 amino acids long. The CDR3 loop is CASSLRQGGNQPQHF. Written as DNA, the CDR3 is TGTGCCAGCAGCCTGCGACAGGGTGGCAATCAGCCCCAGCATTTT. The full variable domain, rest sourced from reference TRBV5-6 and TRBJ1-5, is DAGVTQSPTHLIKTRGQQVTLRCSPKSGHDTVSWYQQALGQGPQFIFQYYEEEERQRGNFPDRFSGHQFPNYSSELNVNALLLGDSALYLCASSLRQGGNQPQHFGDGTRLSIL.

In this sample, this clone turned up a few times. V gene TRBV2 combines with J gene TRBJ2-2; 12 positions agree with TRBD2. The CDR3 length is 16 residues. CDR1 and CDR2 (germline): SNHLY, FYNNEI. Trimming removed 8 bases from V and 5 bases from J; junction bases left unmatched: 9. The CDR3, as DNA: TGTGCCAGCTTGGATCTAGCGGGGGGGTTAACCGGGGAGCTGTTTTTT. This sequence encodes CASLDLAGGLTGELFF. The full variable domain, rest sourced from reference TRBV2 and TRBJ2-2, is EPEVTQTPSHQVTQMGQEVILRCVPISNHLYFYWYRQILGQKVEFLVSFYNNEISEKSEIFDDQFSVERPDGSNFTLKIRSTKLEDSAMYFCASLDLAGGLTGELFFGEGSRLTVL.

The chain combines TRBV19 with TRBJ2-4; TRBD1 agrees at 8 bases. V shed 1 base, J shed 6 bases, and the junction held 5 bases outside the gene matches. CDR3 size: 15 residues. From germline, CDR1 is LNHDA and CDR2 SQIVND (reference sequence). The chain's CDR3 is CASSIVGQGGNIQYF. The CDR3 DNA follows: TGTGCCAGTAGTATAGTCGGACAGGGAGGAAACATTCAGTACTTC.

This clone has a single count. This chain links TRBV19 with TRBJ1-2, with D possibly matching TRBD1 (5 bases). In germline, CDR1 is LNHDA, CDR2 SQIVND (reference sequence). The CDR3 has 14 amino acids. Trimming removed 3 bases from V and 0 bases from J, with 8 bases in between. The CDR3 here is CASSMRGANYGYTF. As DNA, the CDR3 is TGTGCCAGTAGTATGAGGGGTGCTAACTATGGCTACACCTTC.

The V call is TRBV6-6, the J call TRBJ1-2; maybe TRBD1 (6 bases). The V and J ends lost 4 bases and 4 bases respectively, with 10 bases between them. The CDR3 runs to 13 residues. The germline CDR1 and CDR2 sequences are MNHNY and SVGAGI (reference sequence). The CDR3 sequence: CASSLTGLYGYTF. As DNA, the CDR3 is TGTGCCAGCAGTTTAACAGGGCTCTATGGCTACACCTTC.

The chain carries TRBV9 and TRBJ2-1; TRBD2 is a possible D gene (6 bases). The CDR3 runs 13 residues. V was clipped by 3 bases and J by 7 bases, with 11 bases between them. Germline CDR1 and CDR2: SGDLS and YYNGEE. The chain's CDR3 is CASSAFRGNEQFF. As DNA, the CDR3 is TGTGCCAGCAGCGCCTTCCGGGGGAATGAGCAGTTCTTC.

The chain has TRBV28 and TRBJ2-1, with 14 bases lining up with TRBD2. The CDR3 sequence is 19 residues long. With V trimmed by 1 base and J by 4 bases, 9 bases remained unmatched. CDR1 is MDHEN, CDR2 SYDVKM, per germline. The CDR3 reads CASSLSGLAGVLYYNEQFF. The CDR3, as DNA: TGTGCCAGCAGTTTATCGGGACTAGCGGGGGTCCTCTATTACAATGAGCAGTTCTTC.

This clone has just a few counts. The chain links TRBV7-8 to TRBJ2-2; the match to TRBD2 covers 9 bases. The CDR3 covers 16 residues. Trimming removed 2 bases from V and 7 bases from J; junction bases left unmatched: 8. Germline V lookup: CDR1 SGHVS, CDR2 FQNEAQ. This CDR3 is CASSLKAGGPGGELFF. CDR3 DNA sequence: TGTGCCAGCAGCTTAAAGGCGGGGGGGCCGGGCGGGGAGCTGTTTTTT.

This chain connects TRBV6-2 or TRBV6-3 to TRBJ2-5; D possibly matches TRBD1 or TRBD2 (6 bases each). Germline V gives CDR1 MNHEY, CDR2 SVGEGT. CDR3 length: 14 residues. V shed 0 bases and J shed 5 bases, with 10 bases lying between them. The CDR3 sequence: CASSYSGGRETQYF. The CDR3 DNA follows: TGTGCCAGCAGTTACTCTGGGGGGCGCGAGACCCAGTACTTC.

The chain has TRBV28 and TRBJ2-5; weak D call: TRBD1 (5 bases). Germline assignment: CDR1 MDHEN and CDR2 SYDVKM. CDR3 length: 14 residues. Trimming cost V 2 bases and J 1 base, with 8 bases left between them. CDR3: CASSLRQGQETQYF. The DNA of the CDR3 is TGTGCCAGCAGTTTACGGCAGGGCCAAGAGACCCAGTACTTC.

The count of this clone is one. The chain carries TRBV29-1 and TRBJ2-5; a possible D gene is TRBD1 (8 bases). Germline V CDR1 and CDR2: SQVTM, ANQGSEA. V was pared by 7 bases and J by 5 bases, with 17 bases between. The CDR3 runs to 13 residues. CDR3 loop: CSGGDRTRETQYF. The DNA for the CDR3 is TGCAGCGGGGGGGACAGGACTAGGGAGACCCAGTACTTC.

The chain joins TRBV5-1 to TRBJ2-1; 9 nucleotides align to TRBD1. CDR3 length equals 16 residues. J was trimmed by 3 bases and V by 2 bases; bases with no gene match: 6. Germline V gives CDR1 SGHRS, CDR2 YFSETQ. CDR3 region: CASSFQGGQGYNEQFF. CDR3 sequence (DNA): TGCGCCAGCAGCTTCCAGGGGGGACAGGGCTACAATGAGCAGTTCTTC. The variable domain in full, completed from reference TRBV5-1 and TRBJ2-1, reads KAGVTQTPRYLIKTRGQQVTLSCSPISGHRSVSWYQQTPGQGLQFLFEYFSETQRNKGNFPGRFSGRQFSNSRSEMNVSTLELGDSALYLCASSFQGGQGYNEQFFGPGTRLTVL.

This clone was seen only once. This chain joins TRBV6-2 or TRBV6-3 and TRBJ1-1; tentatively, D is TRBD1 (5 bases). With 2 bases removed from V and 5 bases from J, the gap between germline ends came to 9 bases. From germline, CDR1 is MNHEY and CDR2 SVGEGT. The CDR3 has 13 residues. In nucleotides, the CDR3 is TGTGCCAGCAGTTACCCAGGGAGGACTGAAGCTTTCTTT. Encoded protein: CASSYPGRTEAFF.

This clone was picked up one time. The rearrangement uses TRBV2 and TRBJ2-1, with D unclear. The V gene lost 5 bases and the J gene lost 0 bases, with 11 bases spanning the gap. This CDR3 has 15 amino acids. Germline V gene lookup returns CDR1 SNHLY and CDR2 FYNNEI. CDR3 nucleotides: TGTGCCAGCAGTTCCCGCATGAGCTCCTACAATGAGCAGTTCTTC. Residues: CASSSRMSSYNEQFF.

This clone was observed a few times. The chain carries TRBV9 and TRBJ1-6, with a possible D match to TRBD1 (6 bases). The CDR3 has 16 residues. Looked up from germline, CDR1 is SGDLS and CDR2 is YYNGEE. Trimming took 0 bases from V and 7 from J, leaving 14 bases between them. The CDR3 bases are TGTGCCAGCAGCGTAGTAGTAACAGGGACAAATTCACCCCTCCACTTT. It is translated as CASSVVVTGTNSPLHF.

The chain is built from TRBV6-2 or TRBV6-3 and TRBJ2-7; no clear D gene. The germline CDR1 and CDR2 sequences are MNHEY and SVGEGT. CDR3 length equals 14 residues. Between the trimmed V and J ends, which lost 5 bases and 3 bases, there was a span of 14 bases. The CDR3 DNA follows: TGTGCCAGCAGTACCGGGTTCACGCGCTACGAGCAGTACGTC. Its protein is CASSTGFTRYEQYV.

This chain connects TRBV2 to TRBJ2-7; D is unresolved. The CDR3 is 12 residues long. With 4 bases removed from V and 0 bases from J, the gap between germline ends came to 4 bases. Germline lookup yields CDR1 SNHLY and CDR2 FYNNEI. The CDR3 loop is CASSGDSYEQYV. DNA for the CDR3: TGTGCCAGCAGTGGCGACTCCTACGAGCAGTACGTC.